This T cell receptor beta chain was captured by sequencing in a study of brain T cells in children with intractable seizures (TCRdb year 2021). Some background on the complete study: Resected brain tissue from some 49 pediatric epilepsy surgery cases was initially screened for immune gene transcripts with a NanoString immunology panel. Among the roughly 12 selected surgery cases, pre-surgery blood was additionally sequenced for eight, leaving four cases with brain tissue only.

In the case of this clone: Its antigen is currently not known. No much larger clone exists at a distance of one base, and base qualities are not known.

TCR beta chain sequences were generated from genomic DNA using the immunoSEQ assay. Per the authors' processing: CDR3 sequences that did not begin with the conserved framework cysteine at position 104 were removed manually. Clonality was calculated as one minus the normalized Shannon's Diversity Index, with values ranging from 0 (maximal diversity) to 1 (oligoclonal). Differences in the frequency of the same CDR3 between samples, such as brain versus blood, were assessed with chi-squared comparison-of-proportions tests. Public clonotypes were identified through searches of immuneACCESS, and similarity to known antiviral clonotypes was evaluated with the VDJdb browser. Not all clones reach the TCRdb copy of this immuneACCESS table, which keeps in-frame sequences only. Checked studies attribute under half of the gap to unresolved V genes and leave the rest unexplained. V and J calls plus clone size are reproduced from that table; the DNA served to infer D and trimming. A total of 65,000 to 85,000 clones appear in this sample, 85% to 95% of them only once. The ten largest make up 1.5% of the sample.

This sample's time point label indicates: resected brain tissue, or blood drawn just prior to surgery. The surgery cases with the highest brain T cell transcript signatures were chosen for TCR beta chain sequencing of brain tissue, and also of blood when blood was available. Patients had been treated with at least one anti-epileptic drug before surgery. The TCR-sequenced patients were children whose drug-resistant epilepsy was caused by tuberous sclerosis complex, focal cortical dysplasia, Rasmussen encephalitis or hemimegalencephaly. The Monarch genomic DNA purification kit was used to extract bulk genomic DNA from unsorted brain tissue and from whole blood. The study at large found these results: Viral specificity was inferred solely from CDR3 sequence similarity, and the HCMV serostatus of the patients was not known. Because sequencing depth was different between pre-surgery and post-surgery blood, clones absent from the pre-surgery sample may reflect undersampling.

From a lookup of the germline V gene (reference sequence), CDR1 and CDR2 are WNHNN and SYGVQD. Trimming takes 6 bases off V and 1 base off J; junction bases not matched to a gene: 4. From the cysteine through the phenylalanine, the CDR3 covers 16 amino acids. The only DNA kept is the CDR3, 48 bases in frame from the first base. The TCR was taken from a boy under three years old with tuberous sclerosis and intractable seizures. The sequence is built from TRBV10-1 and TRBJ2-2, and TRBD1 aligns with 11 junction nucleotides. This specimen consisted of peripheral blood, obtained at surgery. The CDR3 amino acid sequence is: CASRDRGLKNTGELFF. In nucleotides, the sequence is TGCGCCAGCAGGGACAGGGGGCTAAAGAACACCGGGGAGCTGTTTTTT.